A selection of T cell receptor beta chains follows, all from one sample in a study of cytomegalovirus exposure and HLA in healthy donors. Assay used: immunoSEQ multiplex PCR; TCRdb lists only in-frame clones, some missing. The sample carries approximately 110,000 clones, 75% to 85% recorded once. Sequencing input: PBMCs. Receptors were obtained from a man aged 40-49 years in good health and CMV-seronegative. The CDR3 runs from the conserved cysteine through the conserved F or W. A D gene is named only where the DNA matches it firmly. Not every row has a clone size; where given, it reads once, few, many or a size class.

NA TRBJ2-3 TRBD2 TRBV6-1 CASSGPTSGGTDTQYF TGTGCCAGCAGTGGACCGACTAGCGGGGGCACAGATACGCAGTATTTT
NA TRBJ2-1 TRBD1 TRBV7-2 CASSLMGQSSYNEQFF TGTGCCAGCAGCTTAATGGGACAGAGCTCCTACAATGAGCAGTTCTTC
NA TRBJ1-1 NA TRBV27 CASRATLNTEAFF TGTGCCAGCAGGGCGACACTGAACACTGAAGCTTTCTTT
few TRBJ1-2 NA TRBV7-2 CASSLRGREEEGYTF TGTGCCAGCAGCTTACGCGGCAGAGAAGAGGAGGGCTACACCTTC
NA TRBJ2-3 NA TRBV19 CASSWQGSTDTQYF TGTGCCAGTAGTTGGCAGGGAAGCACAGATACGCAGTATTTT
NA TRBJ2-5 NA TRBV7-2 CASSSGWETQYF TGTGCCAGCAGCTCCGGGTGGGAGACCCAGTACTTC
NA TRBJ1-2 NA TRBV7-2 CASSFGRGYGYTF TGTGCCAGCAGCTTTGGCAGGGGCTATGGCTACACCTTC
NA TRBJ1-1 TRBD1 TRBV11-3 CASSFAGGTEAFF TGTGCCAGCAGCTTCGCAGGGGGCACTGAAGCTTTCTTT
NA TRBJ2-3 TRBD1 TRBV5-6 CASGEGARPGTDTQYF TGTGCCAGCGGAGAGGGGGCTCGGCCCGGCACAGATACGCAGTATTTT
NA TRBJ1-1 TRBD1 TRBV27 CASSLISPTGSNTEAFF TGTGCCAGCAGTTTAATTTCCCCGACAGGGTCGAACACTGAAGCTTTCTTT
NA TRBJ2-2 NA TRBV4-3 CASSQVHSLGGELFF TGCGCCAGCAGCCAAGTCCACAGCCTGGGCGGGGAGCTGTTTTTT
NA TRBJ1-5 NA TRBV7-2 CASSLLTASNQPQHF TGTGCCAGCAGCTTATTAACAGCAAGCAATCAGCCCCAGCATTTT
NA TRBJ1-1 NA TRBV2 CASSSVGSPEAFF TGTGCCAGCAGTTCGGTGGGGAGTCCTGAAGCTTTCTTT
NA TRBJ2-7 TRBD1 TRBV6-5 CASSQRDRAVSEQYF TGTGCCAGCAGTCAACGGGACAGGGCGGTAAGCGAGCAGTACTTC
few TRBJ1-1 NA TRBV5-1 CASSFGGTNTEAFF TGCGCCAGCAGCTTTGGGGGGACTAACACTGAAGCTTTCTTT
NA TRBJ1-1 NA TRBV21-1 CASRNRDRANTEAFF TGTGCCAGCAGGAACCGGGACAGGGCGAACACTGAAGCTTTCTTT
NA TRBJ2-5 NA TRBV5-6 CASNRRGAAETQYF TGTGCCAGCAACCGTCGGGGGGCTGCGGAGACCCAGTACTTC
NA TRBJ2-3 NA TRBV7-6 CASSLVFGGTDTQYF TGTGCCAGCAGCTTAGTTTTCGGGGGCACAGATACGCAGTATTTT
NA TRBJ1-5 TRBD1 TRBV19 CASRPRQGNLSNQPQHF TGTGCCAGTAGGCCACGACAGGGTAATTTGAGCAATCAGCCCCAGCATTTT
once TRBJ2-2 TRBD1 TRBV19 CASIHGGGQGLNTGELFF TGTGCCAGTATCCATGGGGGAGGACAGGGCCTTAACACCGGGGAGCTGTTTTTT
NA TRBJ1-1 NA TRBV11-3 CASSFSTNTEAFF TGTGCCAGCAGCTTCTCTACGAACACTGAAGCTTTCTTT
NA TRBJ1-1 NA TRBV11-3 CASSLYQDTEAFF TGTGCCAGCAGCTTATACCAGGACACTGAAGCTTTCTTT
NA TRBJ2-7 TRBD1 TRBV27 CASSLSGTGSYEQYF TGTGCCAGCAGTTTATCAGGGACAGGGTCCTACGAGCAGTACTTC